This passage covers 21 T cell receptor beta chains from one sample sequenced in a study of cytomegalovirus exposure and HLA in healthy donors. The PCR made use of 60 Vbeta and 13 Jbeta primers. Data came from immunoSEQ multiplex PCR; TCRdb stores just in-frame clones and leaves some out. The sample consists of approximately 120,000 clones, 74% of them appearing once. Sample: PBMCs. These receptors came from a woman in her fifties or sixties in good health and CMV-seropositive.

This clone was observed once. The rearrangement links TRBV7-9 to TRBJ1-5; perhaps TRBD1 as D (6 bases). Germline V gives CDR1 SEHNR, CDR2 FQNEAQ (reference sequence). Trimming shortened V by 1 base and J by 3 bases, and 16 bases separated the two germline ends. The CDR3 consists of 17 residues. This CDR3 reads CASSLGAGDRINQPQHF. In nucleotides, the CDR3 is TGTGCCAGCAGCTTAGGGGCGGGTGACAGGATCAATCAGCCCCAGCATTTT.

The rearrangement joins TRBV7-7 to TRBJ2-2, with TRBD2 identical over 8 bases. This CDR3 comprises 16 residues. After removal of 4 bases from V and 0 bases from J, the junction contained 4 bases not matched to a gene. Germline assignment: CDR1 SSHAT and CDR2 FNYEAQ (reference sequence). This CDR3 is CASSSAGGTNTGELFF. The CDR3 DNA sequence: TGTGCCAGCAGCTCCGCGGGGGGAACGAACACCGGGGAGCTGTTTTTT.

This clone was counted a few times. V usage is TRBV5-6 and J usage is TRBJ2-4; TRBD2 matches 7 bases. CDR3 length: 14 amino acids. Germline CDR1 and CDR2: SGHDT and YYEEEE. V was clipped by 7 bases and J by 6 bases; unmatched bases: 10. CDR3 protein: CASGGGNSGNIQYF. DNA of the CDR3: TGTGCCAGCGGGGGGGGAAACTCCGGAAACATTCAGTACTTC.

This sequence joins TRBV6-6 and TRBJ2-6; no clear D gene. Trimming left V 7 bases short and J 1 base short, with 8 bases between. The CDR3 has 14 residues. The V gene's germline CDR1 is MNHNY and CDR2 SVGAGI (reference sequence). As DNA, the CDR3 is TGTGCCAGCAACCGGTTTTCTGGGGCCAACGTCCTGACTTTC. Protein: CASNRFSGANVLTF.

The CDR3 DNA sequence: TGTGCCAGCAGCACTGGGACAGGGGCCCTCGAGCAGTACTTC. Amino acids: CASSTGTGALEQYF. The chain employs TRBV7-9 and TRBJ2-7; TRBD1 agrees at 10 bases. The CDR3 totals 14 residues. CDR1 and CDR2 from the germline V gene are SEHNR and FQNEAQ (reference sequence). V was clipped by 5 bases and J by 6 bases; unmatched bases: 7.

As for this clone: This sample includes further DNA sequences coding for the same CDR3. CDR3 region: CASSVRTGGLNSPLHF. CDR3 sequence (DNA): TGTGCCAGCAGTGTCAGGACAGGGGGCCTTAATTCACCCCTCCACTTT. This chain uses TRBV28 with TRBJ1-6; 11 positions agree with TRBD1. Germline V CDR1 and CDR2: MDHEN, SYDVKM. V lost 5 bases to trimming and J lost 6 bases; unmatched junction nucleotides: 6. The length of the CDR3 is 16 residues.

The V gene is TRBV11-1, the J gene TRBJ2-3, with 8 bases aligning to TRBD2. From germline, CDR1 is SGHAT and CDR2 FQDESV (reference sequence). CDR3 length equals 17 residues. V lost 5 bases to trimming and J lost 6 bases; unmatched junction nucleotides: 16. CDR3 in amino acids: CASSPRLRGGIGDTQYF. In DNA, the CDR3 is TGTGCCAGCAGCCCTAGACTACGCGGGGGGATAGGTGATACGCAGTATTTT.

The chain combines TRBV11-2 with TRBJ2-1; the D gene is possibly TRBD2 (6 bases). Germline CDR1 SGHAT, CDR2 FQNNGV. Trimming shortened V by 5 bases and J by 4 bases, and 18 bases separated the two germline ends. CDR3 length equals 16 residues. CDR3 sequence reads: CASSPFSGLRYNEQFF. DNA for the CDR3: TGTGCCAGCAGCCCCTTCTCGGGACTGAGATACAATGAGCAGTTCTTC.

The rearrangement links TRBV6-5 to TRBJ1-4, with D unclear. With 6 bases removed from V and 6 bases from J, the gap between germline ends came to 11 bases. Germline V gene lookup returns CDR1 MNHEY and CDR2 SVGAGI. The CDR3 loop spans 13 amino acids. CDR3 nucleotides: TGTGCCAGCAGGGGCAGCCTTCATGAAAAACTGTTTTTT. Encoded protein: CASRGSLHEKLFF.

The chain has TRBV19 and TRBJ1-2; 7 positions match TRBD1. The CDR3 has 14 amino acids. Per germline, CDR1 LNHDA and CDR2 SQIVND (reference sequence). Trimming cost V 4 bases and J 7 bases; bases outside gene matches: 9. CDR3 DNA: TGTGCCAGTAGTACCCTAACAGACAGGGCTGGCTACACCTTC. It translates to CASSTLTDRAGYTF.

J is TRBJ1-1 and V is TRBV12-5; TRBD1 aligns across 8 bases. CDR3 length: 15 amino acids. The V gene end was trimmed by 0 bases and the J gene end by 4 bases; junction bases not matched to a gene: 4. The germline V gene has CDR1 LGHNT and CDR2 FRNRAP. Written as DNA, the CDR3 is TGTGCTAGTGGTTTGGTTCGGACAGGGAGCACTGAAGCTTTCTTT. This sequence encodes CASGLVRTGSTEAFF.

This clone was counted once. The rearrangement uses TRBV9 and TRBJ2-1, with 7 bases fitting TRBD1. Germline V gene data show CDR1 as SGDLS and CDR2 as YYNGEE. V dropped 0 bases and J dropped 2; count of bases not matched to a gene: 5. This CDR3 is 16 amino acids long. The CDR3 DNA follows: TGTGCCAGCAGCGTAGAGGACAGGACGACCTACAATGAGCAGTTCTTC. This codes for CASSVEDRTTYNEQFF.

On this clone: Germline is not matched at one junction end, which may reflect a read error. The V gene is TRBV29-1, the J gene TRBJ1-2; D might be TRBD1 (6 bases). The germline gives CDR1 SQVTM, CDR2 ANQGSEA. This CDR3 is 14 amino acids long. This chain's CDR3 is CSVQGRGINFGYTF. The CDR3 region has the DNA TGCAGCGTCCAAGGGAGGGGGATAAACTTTGGCTACACCTTC.

This clone was observed a few times. The rearrangement links TRBV27 to TRBJ1-3, with 8 bases aligning to TRBD1. This CDR3 region has 16 residues. Germline V gene data show CDR1 as MNHEY and CDR2 as SMNVEV (reference sequence). V shed 6 bases and J 4 bases; nucleotides not matched to a gene: 11. CDR3 loop: CASSPAGGPGGNTIYF. CDR3 coding DNA: TGTGCCAGCAGCCCGGCAGGGGGCCCGGGGGGAAACACCATATATTTT.

In DNA form, the CDR3 reads TGTGCCAGCAGCGCGACAGGGGGCGCGGAGACCCAGTACTTC. Amino acids: CASSATGGAETQYF. The chain uses TRBV5-6 and TRBJ2-5, with 10 bases fitting TRBD1. The V and J ends lost 4 bases and 5 bases, in that order; junction bases with no gene match: 5. The V gene's germline CDR1 is SGHDT and CDR2 YYEEEE. The CDR3 totals 14 residues.

The chain employs TRBV28 and TRBJ1-4, with D uncertain. Germline V CDR1 and CDR2: MDHEN, SYDVKM. Trimming took off 5 bases at V and 3 bases at J, with 10 bases between the two ends. The CDR3 is made up of 14 amino acids. CDR3 protein: CASSPNAPNEKLFF. The CDR3 DNA follows: TGTGCCAGCAGTCCTAACGCGCCTAATGAAAAACTGTTTTTT. Combining the CDR3 with reference TRBV28 and TRBJ1-4 gives the whole variable domain DVKVTQSSRYLVKRTGEKVFLECVQDMDHENMFWYRQDPGLGLRLIYFSYDVKMKEKGDIPEGYSVSREKKERFSLILESASTNQTSMYLCASSPNAPNEKLFFGSGTQLSVL.

Only one count was recorded for this clone. The chain couples TRBV5-1 to TRBJ2-3; D gene unclear. The CDR3 loop spans 12 amino acids. Trimming removed 0 bases from V and 5 bases from J, with 4 bases in between. CDR1 is SGHRS, CDR2 YFSETQ, per germline. CDR3 in amino acids: CASSLALDTQYF. The DNA for the CDR3 is TGCGCCAGCAGCTTGGCCCTAGATACGCAGTATTTT. The complete variable domain, with remaining parts taken from reference TRBV5-1 and TRBJ2-3, reads KAGVTQTPRYLIKTRGQQVTLSCSPISGHRSVSWYQQTPGQGLQFLFEYFSETQRNKGNFPGRFSGRQFSNSRSEMNVSTLELGDSALYLCASSLALDTQYFGPGTRLTVL.

The chain links TRBV6-5 to TRBJ2-3; possibly TRBD2 for D (7 bases). The germline V and J ends were trimmed by 10 bases and 5 bases, with 22 bases remaining between them. Germline CDR1 reads MNHEY; CDR2 reads SVGAGI. The CDR3 has 15 residues. The CDR3, as DNA: TGTGCCACCCTCGCTCCGCGGGGGCGGGGAGATACGCAGTATTTT. Protein product: CATLAPRGRGDTQYF.

With respect to this clone: The junction departs from germline at one end; a sequencing error may be responsible. The chain has TRBV10-3 and TRBJ1-6; 7 bases are a match to TRBD1. The length of the CDR3 is 14 residues. Germline CDR1 ENHRY, CDR2 SYGVKD. CDR3 in DNA: TGTGCCATCCGACAGGGTCTTGATAATCCACCCCTCCACTTT. Translation gives CAIRQGLDNPPLHF.

This clone was observed once. This sequence joins TRBV19 and TRBJ2-6; TRBD1 matches at 10 bases. The CDR3 runs to 18 residues. V shed 7 bases and J 4 bases; nucleotides not matched to a gene: 13. Germline V lookup: CDR1 LNHDA, CDR2 SQIVND (reference sequence). For the CDR3, the DNA is TGTGCCAGTACCCTAATAAGGACAGGGGGTGCAGGGGCCAACGTCCTGACTTTC. Translated: CASTLIRTGGAGANVLTF.

J is TRBJ1-3 and V is TRBV2; 8 bases fit TRBD1. This CDR3 is 16 amino acids long. The V gene's germline CDR1 is SNHLY and CDR2 FYNNEI. After removal of 1 base from V and 0 bases from J, the junction contained 2 bases not matched to a gene. As DNA, the CDR3 is TGTGCCAGCAGTGAAGGCAGGGGGCTCTCTGGAAACACCATATATTTT. Translated, it gives CASSEGRGLSGNTIYF.